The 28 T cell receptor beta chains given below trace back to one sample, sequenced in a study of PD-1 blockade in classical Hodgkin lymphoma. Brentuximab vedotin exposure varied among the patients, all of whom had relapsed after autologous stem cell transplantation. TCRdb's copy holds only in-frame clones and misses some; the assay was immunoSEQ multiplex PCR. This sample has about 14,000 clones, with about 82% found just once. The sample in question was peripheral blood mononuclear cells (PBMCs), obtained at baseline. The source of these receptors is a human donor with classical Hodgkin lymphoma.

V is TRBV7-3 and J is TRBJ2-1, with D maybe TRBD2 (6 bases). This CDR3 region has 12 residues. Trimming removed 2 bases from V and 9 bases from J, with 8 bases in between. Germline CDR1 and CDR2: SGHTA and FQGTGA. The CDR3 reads CASSLGTGEQFF. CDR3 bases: TGTGCCAGCAGCTTAGGGACTGGTGAGCAGTTCTTC.

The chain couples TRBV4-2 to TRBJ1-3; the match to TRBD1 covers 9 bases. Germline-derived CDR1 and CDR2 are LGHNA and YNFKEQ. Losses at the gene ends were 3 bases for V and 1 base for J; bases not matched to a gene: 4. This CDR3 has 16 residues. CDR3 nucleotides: TGTGCCAGCAGCCAGGGACAGGGTGCGTCTGGAAACACCATATATTTT. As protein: CASSQGQGASGNTIYF.

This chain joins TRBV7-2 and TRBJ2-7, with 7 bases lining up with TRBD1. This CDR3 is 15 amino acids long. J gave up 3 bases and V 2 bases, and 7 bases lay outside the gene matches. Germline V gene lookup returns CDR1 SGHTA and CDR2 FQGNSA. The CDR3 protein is CASSLYQGVGYEQYF. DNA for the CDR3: TGTGCCAGCAGCTTATATCAGGGGGTCGGCTACGAGCAGTACTTC.

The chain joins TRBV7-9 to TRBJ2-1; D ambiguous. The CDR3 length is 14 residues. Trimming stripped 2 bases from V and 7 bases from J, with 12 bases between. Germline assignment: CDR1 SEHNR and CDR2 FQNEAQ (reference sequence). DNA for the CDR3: TGTGCCAGCAGCTTACTGGGAATAAGGAATGAGCAGTTCTTC. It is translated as CASSLLGIRNEQFF.

CDR3 loop: CASSYGRAYEQYF. CDR3 sequence (DNA): TGTGCCAGCAGTTACGGCAGAGCCTACGAGCAGTACTTC. The chain joins TRBV27 to TRBJ2-7; D remains unclear. Germline V CDR1 and CDR2: MNHEY, SMNVEV (reference sequence). The CDR3 sequence is 13 residues long. Deletions cut 4 bases from V and 2 bases from J, with 9 bases between.

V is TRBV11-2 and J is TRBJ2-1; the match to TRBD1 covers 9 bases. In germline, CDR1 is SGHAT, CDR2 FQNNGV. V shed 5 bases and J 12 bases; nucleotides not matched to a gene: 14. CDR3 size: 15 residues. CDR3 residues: CASSPRTGAWRGQFF. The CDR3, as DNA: TGTGCCAGCAGCCCCAGGACAGGGGCGTGGCGGGGGCAGTTCTTC.

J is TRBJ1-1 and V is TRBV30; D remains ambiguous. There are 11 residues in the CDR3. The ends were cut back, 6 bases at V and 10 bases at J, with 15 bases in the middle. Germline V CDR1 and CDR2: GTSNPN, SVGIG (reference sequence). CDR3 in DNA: TGTGCCTGCCCGGGCTCTGTGGGAGCTTTCTTT. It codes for CACPGSVGAFF.

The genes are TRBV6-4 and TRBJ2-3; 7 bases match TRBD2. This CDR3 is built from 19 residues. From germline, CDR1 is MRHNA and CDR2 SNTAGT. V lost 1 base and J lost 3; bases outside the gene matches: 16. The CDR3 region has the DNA TGTGCCAGCAGTGACTGTGAAAACCCTCGGACTAGAGTTACAGATACGCAGTATTTT. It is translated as CASSDCENPRTRVTDTQYF.

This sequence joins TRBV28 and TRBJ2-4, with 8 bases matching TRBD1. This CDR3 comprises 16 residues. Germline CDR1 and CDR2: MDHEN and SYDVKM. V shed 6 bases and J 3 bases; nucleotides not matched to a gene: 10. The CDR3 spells CASSPRTGWDKNIQYF. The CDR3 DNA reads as TGTGCCAGCAGCCCAAGGACAGGGTGGGACAAAAACATTCAGTACTTC.

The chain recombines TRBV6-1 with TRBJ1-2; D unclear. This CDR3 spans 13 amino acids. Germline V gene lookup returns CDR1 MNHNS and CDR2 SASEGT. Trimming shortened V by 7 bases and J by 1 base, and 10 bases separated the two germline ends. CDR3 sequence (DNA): TGTGCCAGCACACCGAGTCTTAACTATGGCTACACCTTC. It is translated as CASTPSLNYGYTF.

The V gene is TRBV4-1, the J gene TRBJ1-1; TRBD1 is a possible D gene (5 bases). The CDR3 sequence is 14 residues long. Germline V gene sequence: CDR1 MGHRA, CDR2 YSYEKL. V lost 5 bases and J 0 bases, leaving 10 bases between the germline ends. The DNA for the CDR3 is TGCGCCAGCAGCGAAATGACAGTGAACACTGAAGCTTTCTTT. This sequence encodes CASSEMTVNTEAFF.

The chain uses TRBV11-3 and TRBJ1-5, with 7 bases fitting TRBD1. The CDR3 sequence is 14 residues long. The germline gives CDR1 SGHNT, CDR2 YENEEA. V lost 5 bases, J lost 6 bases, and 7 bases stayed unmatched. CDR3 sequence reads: CASSGGTDAQPQHF. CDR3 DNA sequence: TGTGCCAGCAGCGGCGGGACAGATGCTCAGCCCCAGCATTTT.

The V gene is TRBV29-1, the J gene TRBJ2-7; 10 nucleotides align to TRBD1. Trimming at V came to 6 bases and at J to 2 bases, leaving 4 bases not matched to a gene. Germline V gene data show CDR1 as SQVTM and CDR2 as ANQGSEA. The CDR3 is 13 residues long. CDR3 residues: CSVTGTGAYEQYF. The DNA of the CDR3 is TGCAGCGTAACCGGGACAGGGGCCTACGAGCAGTACTTC.

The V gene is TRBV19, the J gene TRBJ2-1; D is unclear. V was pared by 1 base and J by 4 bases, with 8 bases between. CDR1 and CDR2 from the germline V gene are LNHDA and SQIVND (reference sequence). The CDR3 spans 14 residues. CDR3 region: CASSIGGPYNEQFF. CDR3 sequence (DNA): TGTGCCAGTAGTATAGGGGGTCCTTACAATGAGCAGTTCTTC.

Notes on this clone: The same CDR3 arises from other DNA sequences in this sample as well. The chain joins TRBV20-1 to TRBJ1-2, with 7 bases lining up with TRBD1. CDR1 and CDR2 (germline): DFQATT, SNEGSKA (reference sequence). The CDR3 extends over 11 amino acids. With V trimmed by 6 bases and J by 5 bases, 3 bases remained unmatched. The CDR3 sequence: CSASTGYGYTF. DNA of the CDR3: TGCAGTGCCTCGACAGGGTATGGCTACACCTTC.

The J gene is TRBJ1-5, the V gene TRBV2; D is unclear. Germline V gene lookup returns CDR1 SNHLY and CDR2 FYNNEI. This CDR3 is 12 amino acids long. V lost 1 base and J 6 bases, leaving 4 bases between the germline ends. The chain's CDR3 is CASSEEIQPQHF. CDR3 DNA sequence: TGTGCCAGCAGTGAAGAGATTCAGCCCCAGCATTTT.

The CDR3 loop reads CASSLGGSDEQYF. CDR3 in DNA: TGTGCCAGCAGCTTAGGGGGTAGCGACGAGCAGTACTTC. The chain links TRBV7-9 to TRBJ2-7, with D possibly being TRBD2 (5 bases). There are 13 residues in the CDR3. Germline V gives CDR1 SEHNR, CDR2 FQNEAQ (reference sequence). Deletions cut 1 base from V and 5 bases from J, with 9 bases between.

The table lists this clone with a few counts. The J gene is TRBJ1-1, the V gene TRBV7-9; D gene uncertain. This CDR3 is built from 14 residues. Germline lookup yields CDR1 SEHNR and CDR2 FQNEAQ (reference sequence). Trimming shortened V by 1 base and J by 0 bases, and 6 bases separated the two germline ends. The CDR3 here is CASSLGAMNTEAFF. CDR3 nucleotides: TGTGCCAGCAGCTTAGGAGCCATGAACACTGAAGCTTTCTTT.

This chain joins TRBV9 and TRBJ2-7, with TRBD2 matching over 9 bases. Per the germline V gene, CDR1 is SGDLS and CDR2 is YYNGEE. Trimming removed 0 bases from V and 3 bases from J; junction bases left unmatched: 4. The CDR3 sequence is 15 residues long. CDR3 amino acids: CASSVGAGGIYEQYF. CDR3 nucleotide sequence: TGTGCCAGCAGCGTAGGGGCGGGAGGGATCTACGAGCAGTACTTC.

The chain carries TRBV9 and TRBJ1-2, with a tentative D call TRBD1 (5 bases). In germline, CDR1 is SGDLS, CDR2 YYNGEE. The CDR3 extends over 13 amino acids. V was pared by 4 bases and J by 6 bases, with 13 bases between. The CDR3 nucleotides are TGTGCCAGCAGCCCTGGGGGACCGAATGGCTACACCTTC. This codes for CASSPGGPNGYTF. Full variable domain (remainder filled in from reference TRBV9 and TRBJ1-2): DSGVTQTPKHLITATGQRVTLRCSPRSGDLSVYWYQQSLDQGLQFLIQYYNGEERAKGNILERFSAQQFPDLHSELNLSSLELGDSALYFCASSPGGPNGYTFGSGTRLTVV.

DNA of the CDR3: TGTGCCAGCAGCGTTGGAGGGACTAGCGGACGTCAAGAGACCCAGTACTTC. This translates into CASSVGGTSGRQETQYF. V is TRBV9 and J is TRBJ2-5; 11 bases map to TRBD2. Trimming took 2 bases from V and 2 from J; bases not matched to a gene: 8. The CDR3 is made up of 17 amino acids. Germline values: CDR1 SGDLS, CDR2 YYNGEE.

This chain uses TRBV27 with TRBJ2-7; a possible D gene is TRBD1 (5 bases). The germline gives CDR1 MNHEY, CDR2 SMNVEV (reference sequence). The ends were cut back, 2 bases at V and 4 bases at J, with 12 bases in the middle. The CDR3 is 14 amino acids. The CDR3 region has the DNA TGTGCCAGCAGTTTAGGGGCAGGGAAATACGAGCAGTACTTC. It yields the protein CASSLGAGKYEQYF.

The CDR3, as DNA: TGTGCCAGCAGCTTAGTGGGTTTTGGCTACACCTTC. This codes for CASSLVGFGYTF. The rearrangement uses TRBV11-2 and TRBJ1-2; no clear D gene. V was pared by 1 base and J by 7 bases, with 7 bases between. The V gene's germline CDR1 is SGHAT and CDR2 FQNNGV. This CDR3 spans 12 amino acids.

This CDR3 reads CASSQRKTAHYEQYF. The CDR3 DNA reads as TGTGCCAGCAGCCAACGAAAGACAGCCCACTACGAGCAGTACTTC. V usage is TRBV4-2 and J usage is TRBJ2-7; TRBD1 is a possible D gene (5 bases). Germline V gene sequence: CDR1 LGHNA, CDR2 YNFKEQ. The CDR3 spans 15 residues. The V end was cut by 2 bases, the J end by 3 bases, with 14 bases between.

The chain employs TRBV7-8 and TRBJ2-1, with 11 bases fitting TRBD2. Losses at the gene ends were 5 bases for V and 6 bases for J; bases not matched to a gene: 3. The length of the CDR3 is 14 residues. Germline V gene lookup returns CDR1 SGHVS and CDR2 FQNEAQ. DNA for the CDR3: TGTGCCAGCAGCAGGCTAGCGGGAGGCAATGAGCAGTTCTTC. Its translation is CASSRLAGGNEQFF.

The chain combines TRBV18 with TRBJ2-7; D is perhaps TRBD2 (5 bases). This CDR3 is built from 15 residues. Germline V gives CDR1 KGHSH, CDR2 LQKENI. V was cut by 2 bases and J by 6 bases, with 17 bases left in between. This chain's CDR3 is CASSPSFTSRGEQYF. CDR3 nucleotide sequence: TGTGCCAGCTCACCATCTTTCACCTCTCGGGGCGAGCAGTACTTC.

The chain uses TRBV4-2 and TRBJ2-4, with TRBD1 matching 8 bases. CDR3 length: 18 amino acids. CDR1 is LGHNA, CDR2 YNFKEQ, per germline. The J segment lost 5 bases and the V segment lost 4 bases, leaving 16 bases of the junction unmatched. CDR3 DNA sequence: TGTGCCAGCAGCCCCCGAGTCGGAGACAGGGGAAATCAAAACATTCAGTACTTC. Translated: CASSPRVGDRGNQNIQYF.

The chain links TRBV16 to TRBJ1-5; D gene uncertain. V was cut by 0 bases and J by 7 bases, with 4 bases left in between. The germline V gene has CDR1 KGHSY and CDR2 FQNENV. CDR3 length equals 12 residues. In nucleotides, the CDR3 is TGTGCCAGCAGCCAATCCGGGCAGCCCCAGCATTTT. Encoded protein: CASSQSGQPQHF.